The entry that follows covers one T cell receptor (beta chain) sequence. This clonotype was counted at least ten times. The target of this receptor is not known. Qualities for individual bases were not recorded, and no much larger clone is one base off. Stable Graves' hyperthyroidism was defined as no progression to ophthalmopathy during 18 months of follow-up. Hyperthyroidism patients were newly diagnosed, had a disease duration of under 2 months, and were aged 18 to 65 years. Any patient with an uncontrolled infection, another autoimmune disease, pregnancy or lactation was excluded. Diagnoses were based on clinical symptoms, serum thyroxine and TRAb, thyroid ultrasound and orbital computed tomography. Ficoll-Paque density gradient centrifugation was used to isolate PBMCs from approximately 11 ml of fresh peripheral blood. Total RNA was extracted using Trizol reagent, and RNA quality was assessed on an Agilent 2100 Bioanalyzer.

TCR beta CDR3 regions were amplified from RNA transcripts. For the first round of RT-PCR on the TCR CDR3, the HTBI primer set was used together with the Qiagen OneStep RT-PCR kit. Libraries were constructed in a second round of multiplex PCR, after which size selection and purification were carried out. Sequencing of the libraries was done on an Illumina HiSeq2000 using paired-end 100 bp reads. As for how the authors treated the data: SOAPnuke was used to process the raw data, throwing out any read that contained adapters or uncalled bases, had a mean Phred below 15, or lacked an exact constant-primer or identifier match. COPE v1.2.5 was used to merge high-quality paired reads, and clonotypes were defined as unique nucleotide sequences. MiTCR v1.1 was used to align the clonotypes against IMGT TRBV, TRBD and TRBJ reference segments. The analysis was restricted to V-J combinations with a frequency above 0.0001, which together covered 99% to 99.2% of the repertoires. A TCS score was defined as the ratio between F50 (clonal expansion) and ExV (chaos), using BLOSUM62-based TCRdist between CDR3 peptides within each V-J. Welch's t-statistics and random forest reduced 500 to 650 V-J features to around 14, which were used in a naive Bayes classifier (R e1071). TCRdb cleaned the public reads at Q25 with fastp, built clones with MiXCR and kept in-frame beta chains. Here each entry gathers all rows of one CDR3 protein and keeps the most common genes and DNA. The V and J calls shown here were made by TCRdb, not taken from the authors' results. This sample is represented by about 480,000 distinct CDR3 sequences; 14% of them were singletons. The ten largest clones represent under 20% of the sample.

This specimen comes from a study of T cells in Graves' hyperthyroidism and ophthalmopathy (dated by TCRdb to between 2018 and 2020). Regarding the research as a whole: Peripheral blood samples were taken at the time of initial diagnosis, prior to any treatment. After blood sampling, hyperthyroidism patients were treated with methimazole at a starting dose of 30 mg daily, and ophthalmopathy patients were treated with high-dose intravenous methylprednisolone. In more than 5 Graves' hyperthyroidism patients, the study also compared T-cell repertoires from thyroid tissue with T-cell repertoires from blood. TCR Vbeta CDR3 sequencing of 130 to 150 peripheral blood samples (about 45 ophthalmopathy, over 70 hyperthyroidism and some 17 progressor patients) is reported in the paper. A discovery cohort of approximately 100 patients, about 40 with Graves' ophthalmopathy and more than 55 with stable Graves' hyperthyroidism, was used to find distinguishing TCR V-J signatures. For training and testing, the roughly 97 patients in the discovery cohort were randomly divided in a 7:3 ratio. An independent validation cohort of about 19 hyperthyroidism patients and over 15 patients who later progressed to ophthalmopathy tested prospective prediction of ophthalmopathy. General findings and caveats noted by the study authors: No statistical method was used to set the sample size in advance, and investigators knew the group allocation. During validation, the model predicted progression to ophthalmopathy a median of around 6 months ahead of onset, with almost 71% sensitivity and 72% to 80% specificity. Most expanded thyroid clonotypes (frequency above 0.001) were also detected in blood, a finding suggesting that blood repertoires may reflect thyroid immune responses. A model built on a 13 V-J signature distinguished ophthalmopathy from stable hyperthyroidism, reaching 87.88% sensitivity and about 81% specificity in cross-validation and 80%/75% in testing.

V lost 7 bases and J lost 1 base; the stretch between them is 14 bases long. From the cysteine through the valine, the CDR3 covers 14 amino acids. Of the read, only the CDR3 DNA is kept; its 42 bases are in frame from base 1. The germline V gene specifies MNHNS as CDR1 and SASEGT as CDR2. The chain uses TRBV6-1 and TRBJ2-7, with the D call perhaps TRBD1 or TRBD2, each one matching 6 bases. This clonotype was sampled from a woman aged 18-29 years with Graves' hyperthyroidism. The sequencing sample was made of blood. This receptor carries the CDR3 CASISKGGSYEQYV. The DNA reads TGTGCCAGCATTTCTAAGGGGGGTTCCTACGAGCAGTACGTC.